This TCR beta chain was recorded in a study of identical twins. Overall study findings and caveats: Cross-sectional statistics, not tracking of the same donors, supported the conclusions.

In its sample, this clonotype was seen a few times. Its antigen is as yet unknown. V gave up 5 bases and J gave up 6 bases; unmatched junction bases: 8. The CDR3 extends over 14 amino acids. Germline lookup yields CDR1 SGHVS and CDR2 FNYEAQ. Template switching introduced a universal primer site, and the cDNA bore unique molecular identifiers. TCRdb recomputed calls from the 5' RACE reads with MiXCR, one row per CDR3 protein. The repertoire includes approximately 890,000 distinct CDR3 sequences, 12% of them detected once, and about 1.5% sits in the top ten. The same sample was also studied in work on yellow fever vaccine responses in identical twins. According to that study: The authors reported partly convergent, partly personalized vaccine responses in identical twins.

The sample consisted of PBMCs. This chain connects TRBV7-6 to TRBJ1-1, with 8 bases matching TRBD1. The TCR sequence derives from a woman aged 18-29 years in good health. The CDR3 protein is CASSSGQGLAEAFF. The CDR3 DNA sequence: TGTGCCAGCAGCAGCGGACAGGGTCTCGCTGAAGCTTTCTTT.